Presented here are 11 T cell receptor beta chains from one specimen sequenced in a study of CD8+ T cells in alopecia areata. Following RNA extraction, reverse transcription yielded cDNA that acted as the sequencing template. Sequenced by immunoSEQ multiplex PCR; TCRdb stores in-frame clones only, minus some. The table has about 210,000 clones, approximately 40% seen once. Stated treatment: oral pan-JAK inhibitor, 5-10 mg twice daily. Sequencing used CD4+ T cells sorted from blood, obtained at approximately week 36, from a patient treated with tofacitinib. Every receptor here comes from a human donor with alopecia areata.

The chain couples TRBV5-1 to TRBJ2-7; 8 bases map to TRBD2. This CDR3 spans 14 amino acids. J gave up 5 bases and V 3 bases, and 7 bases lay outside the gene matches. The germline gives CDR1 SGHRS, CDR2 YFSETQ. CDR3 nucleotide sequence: TGCGCCAGCAGCTCCGGCGGGGGGCGGAACGAGCAGTACTTC. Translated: CASSSGGGRNEQYF.

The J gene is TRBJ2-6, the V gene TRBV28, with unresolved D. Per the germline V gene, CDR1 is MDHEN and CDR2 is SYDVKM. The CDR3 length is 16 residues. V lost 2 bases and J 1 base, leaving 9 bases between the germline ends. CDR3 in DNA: TGTGCCAGCAGTTTAGCCGGAATTTCTGGGGCCAACGTCCTGACTTTC. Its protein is CASSLAGISGANVLTF.

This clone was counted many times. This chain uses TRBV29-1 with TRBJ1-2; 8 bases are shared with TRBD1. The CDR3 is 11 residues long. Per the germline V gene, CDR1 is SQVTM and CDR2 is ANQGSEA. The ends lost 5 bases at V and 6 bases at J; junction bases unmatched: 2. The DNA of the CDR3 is TGCAGCGTTCAGGGGGCGGATGGCTACACCTTC. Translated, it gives CSVQGADGYTF.

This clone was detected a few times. The CDR3: CASSQEAERGSSYEQYF. CDR3 bases: TGCGCCAGCAGCCAAGAAGCCGAAAGGGGCTCCTCCTACGAGCAGTACTTC. V and J are TRBV4-3 and TRBJ2-7; D may be TRBD1 (5 bases). The V gene lost 0 bases and the J gene lost 0 bases, with 15 bases spanning the gap. The CDR3 covers 17 residues. Germline V gene sequence: CDR1 LGHNA, CDR2 YSLEER.

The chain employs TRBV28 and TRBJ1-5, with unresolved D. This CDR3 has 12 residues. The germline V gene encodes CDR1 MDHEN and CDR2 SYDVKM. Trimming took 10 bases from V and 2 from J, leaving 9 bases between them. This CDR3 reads CAIGAGNQPQHF. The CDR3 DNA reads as TGTGCCATTGGAGCGGGCAATCAGCCCCAGCATTTT. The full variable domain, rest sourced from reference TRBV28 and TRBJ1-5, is DVKVTQSSRYLVKRTGEKVFLECVQDMDHENMFWYRQDPGLGLRLIYFSYDVKMKEKGDIPEGYSVSREKKERFSLILESASTNQTSMYLCAIGAGNQPQHFGDGTRLSIL.

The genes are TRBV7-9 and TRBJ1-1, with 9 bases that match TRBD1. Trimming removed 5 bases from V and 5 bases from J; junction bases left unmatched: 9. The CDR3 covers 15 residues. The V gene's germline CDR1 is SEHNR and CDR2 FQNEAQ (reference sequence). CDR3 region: CASSRPTGGGTEAFF. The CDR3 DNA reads TGTGCCAGCAGCCGCCCGACAGGGGGAGGGACTGAAGCTTTCTTT.

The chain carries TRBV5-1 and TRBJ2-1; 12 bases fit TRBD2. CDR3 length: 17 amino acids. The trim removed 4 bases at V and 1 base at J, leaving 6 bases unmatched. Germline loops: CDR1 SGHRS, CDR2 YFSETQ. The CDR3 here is CASSGLAGGTSYNEQFF. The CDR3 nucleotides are TGCGCCAGCAGCGGGCTAGCGGGAGGGACTTCCTACAATGAGCAGTTCTTC.

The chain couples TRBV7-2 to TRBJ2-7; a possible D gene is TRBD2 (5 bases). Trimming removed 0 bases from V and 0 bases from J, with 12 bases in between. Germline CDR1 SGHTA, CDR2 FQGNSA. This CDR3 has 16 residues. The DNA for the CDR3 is TGTGCCAGCAGCTTAGCGATCGGGAATCCCTCCTACGAGCAGTACTTC. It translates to CASSLAIGNPSYEQYF.

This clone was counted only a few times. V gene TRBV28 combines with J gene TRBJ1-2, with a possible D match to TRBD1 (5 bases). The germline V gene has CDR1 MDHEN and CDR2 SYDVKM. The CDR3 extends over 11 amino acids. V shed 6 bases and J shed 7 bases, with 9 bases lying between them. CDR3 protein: CASRARAGYTF. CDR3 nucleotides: TGTGCCAGCAGAGCCAGGGCTGGCTACACCTTC.

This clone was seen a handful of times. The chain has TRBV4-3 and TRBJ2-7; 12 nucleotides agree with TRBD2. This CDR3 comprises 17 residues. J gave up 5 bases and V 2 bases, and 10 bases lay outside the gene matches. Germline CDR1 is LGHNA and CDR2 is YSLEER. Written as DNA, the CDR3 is TGCGCCAGCAGCCAATTTTCCAGGACTAGCGGGATTAACGAGCAGTACTTC. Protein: CASSQFSRTSGINEQYF.

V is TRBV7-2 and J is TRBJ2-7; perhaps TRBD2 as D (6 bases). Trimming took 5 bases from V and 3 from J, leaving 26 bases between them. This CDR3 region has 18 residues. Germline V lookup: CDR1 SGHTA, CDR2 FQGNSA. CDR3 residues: CASSPRREGHGTRYEQYF. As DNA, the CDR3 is TGTGCCAGCAGCCCTAGGAGGGAAGGGCACGGGACCCGCTACGAGCAGTACTTC. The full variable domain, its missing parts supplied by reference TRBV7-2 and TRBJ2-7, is GAGVSQSPSNKVTEKGKDVELRCDPISGHTALYWYRQSLGQGLEFLIYFQGNSAPDKSGLPSDRFSAERTGGSVSTLTIQRTQQEDSAVYLCASSPRREGHGTRYEQYFGPGTRLTVT.